The 14 T cell receptor beta chains presented below share a single source sample, sequenced in a study of shared clonotypes between healthy human individuals. The table came from immunoSEQ multiplex PCR; TCRdb's copy has only in-frame clones and leaves some out. Here the sample spans 400,000 to 600,000 clones, roughly 77% being singletons. Sequenced sample: PBMCs. The receptors derive from a middle-aged woman in good health. Some clones in this sample may be carry-over from other donors' samples.

The gene calls are TRBV2 and TRBJ1-5; D not certain. Trimming stripped 2 bases from V and 3 bases from J, with 8 bases between. This CDR3 is built from 14 residues. The germline V gene has CDR1 SNHLY and CDR2 FYNNEI. Written as DNA, the CDR3 is TGTGCCAGCAGTGAACTCAGGTTCAATCAGCCCCAGCATTTT. Its protein product is CASSELRFNQPQHF.

The rearrangement joins TRBV30 to TRBJ1-5; D unclear. The CDR3 has 14 residues. Germline V gives CDR1 GTSNPN, CDR2 SVGIG (reference sequence). Trimming pared 1 base from V and 4 bases from J, leaving 11 bases between. The CDR3 sequence: CAWSGKGGNQPQHF. As DNA, the CDR3 is TGTGCCTGGAGTGGGAAGGGCGGGAATCAGCCCCAGCATTTT.

Note on this clone: It is likely a read error: a sequence one base away is far more abundant. Other DNA sequences in the sample encode the same CDR3. The chain recombines TRBV4-3 with TRBJ2-3; perhaps TRBD2 as D (5 bases). Germline V CDR1 and CDR2: LGHNA, YSLEER. Trimming cost V 3 bases and J 1 base, with 11 bases left between them. The CDR3 is 15 amino acids. The CDR3 DNA sequence: TGCGCCAGCAGCCAGGAGGCCATTCGCACAGATACGCAGTATTTT. Translated: CASSQEAIRTDTQYF.

DNA of the CDR3: TGTGCCAGCAGCCCACGGACTTCCCGGGTAACGTCAGGTTCGCAGTATTTT. Translation: CASSPRTSRVTSGSQYF. The V call is TRBV9, the J call TRBJ2-3; a possible D gene is TRBD2 (5 bases). The germline V and J ends were trimmed by 4 bases and 10 bases, with 28 bases remaining between them. This CDR3 spans 17 amino acids. Germline lookup yields CDR1 SGDLS and CDR2 YYNGEE.

This chain uses TRBV30 with TRBJ1-4, with D possibly being TRBD1 (5 bases). Germline CDR1 is GTSNPN and CDR2 is SVGIG (reference sequence). The CDR3 runs to 14 residues. Deletions cut 5 bases from V and 0 bases from J, with 10 bases between. The CDR3 region has the DNA TGTGCCTGGGGGGGACCCACAACTAATGAAAAACTGTTTTTT. It is translated as CAWGGPTTNEKLFF.

Only a few counts were recorded for this clone. This chain uses TRBV4-3 with TRBJ2-2; D unclear. CDR1 and CDR2 from the germline V gene are LGHNA and YSLEER. The CDR3 length is 16 residues. The germline V and J ends were trimmed by 0 bases and 7 bases, with 15 bases remaining between them. CDR3 nucleotides: TGCGCCAGCAGCCAAGAGGTCCTGTTTTTGGGCGGGGAGCTGTTTTTT. It translates to CASSQEVLFLGGELFF.

The rearrangement uses TRBV5-1 and TRBJ2-5; D ambiguous. The CDR3 totals 12 residues. Germline CDR1 and CDR2: SGHRS and YFSETQ. The germline V and J ends were trimmed by 4 bases and 4 bases, with 8 bases remaining between them. CDR3 sequence reads: CASSIPGETQYF. CDR3 DNA sequence: TGCGCCAGCAGCATCCCGGGAGAGACCCAGTACTTC.

The chain carries TRBV6-1 and TRBJ1-5; D is perhaps TRBD1 (6 bases). The CDR3 runs to 15 residues. Per the germline V gene, CDR1 is MNHNS and CDR2 is SASEGT. V was shortened by 8 bases and J by 7 bases, with 21 bases between the two germline ends. The CDR3 coding sequence is TGTGCCAGCCGAATCCAGGGGATGGGGTCCCAGCCCCAGCATTTT. Amino acid sequence: CASRIQGMGSQPQHF.

Note on this clone: The same CDR3 arises from other DNA sequences in this sample as well. The rearrangement uses TRBV10-3 and TRBJ1-4; D is ambiguous. The CDR3 has 12 residues. Germline CDR1 reads ENHRY; CDR2 reads SYGVKD. The germline V and J ends were trimmed by 8 bases and 0 bases, with 4 bases remaining between them. CDR3 DNA: TGTGCCATCTCACCAACTAATGAAAAACTGTTTTTT. This sequence encodes CAISPTNEKLFF.

In this sample, this clone turned up many times. The same CDR3 can be traced to other DNA sequences in this sample. The V and J genes are TRBV28 and TRBJ1-5, with D possibly being TRBD1 (6 bases). There are 13 residues in the CDR3. Trimming removed 6 bases from V and 3 bases from J, with 9 bases in between. The germline V gene has CDR1 MDHEN and CDR2 SYDVKM. Here the CDR3 DNA reads TGTGCCAGCAGCCCAGGGGCCAATCAGCCCCAGCATTTT. It translates to CASSPGANQPQHF.

This chain uses TRBV6-1 with TRBJ2-5; no firm D call. This CDR3 contains 13 residues. Germline V gene lookup returns CDR1 MNHNS and CDR2 SASEGT. The V end was cut by 6 bases, the J end by 5 bases, with 13 bases between. The CDR3 sequence: CASSASLGETQYF. CDR3 coding DNA: TGTGCCAGCAGCGCGAGCCTGGGGGAGACCCAGTACTTC.

The chain links TRBV2 to TRBJ1-1, with D maybe TRBD1 (5 bases). CDR3 size: 14 residues. The V gene's germline CDR1 is SNHLY and CDR2 FYNNEI. Trimming removed 5 bases from V and 6 bases from J, with 16 bases in between. CDR3 sequence reads: CASSSGPGFSEAFF. The CDR3 DNA follows: TGTGCCAGCAGTTCGGGGCCAGGGTTTTCTGAAGCTTTCTTT.

The genes are TRBV27 and TRBJ1-6; D is ambiguous. CDR3 length equals 13 residues. The V end was cut by 6 bases, the J end by 3 bases, with 6 bases between. Germline assignment: CDR1 MNHEY and CDR2 SMNVEV (reference sequence). CDR3 sequence (DNA): TGTGCCAGCAGGCAGAGCTATAATTCACCCCTCCACTTT. Protein product: CASRQSYNSPLHF.

The rearrangement joins TRBV5-1 to TRBJ2-1; D not resolved. This CDR3 region has 17 residues. Looked up from germline, CDR1 is SGHRS and CDR2 is YFSETQ. V lost 3 bases, J lost 0 bases, and 16 bases lay in between. The CDR3 spells CASSSPLDRRSYNEQFF. The CDR3 DNA follows: TGCGCCAGCAGCTCGCCCTTGGACCGCCGCTCCTACAATGAGCAGTTCTTC.